Shown below are 23 T cell receptor beta chains from a single sample sequenced in a study of blood T cell repertoires in COVID-19. Only in-frame clones appear in the TCRdb table, and some are missing; sequencing was by immunoSEQ multiplex PCR. The data contain hundreds of thousands of clones, around nine tenths of them seen just once; the ten biggest clones take up just under 2%. Source material: PBMCs or T cells enriched from blood (not recorded which). The receptors derive from a woman aged 18-30 years with acute COVID-19.

The chain combines TRBV9 with TRBJ1-4; maybe TRBD1 (6 bases). The CDR3 is 15 amino acids. Trimming shortened V by 3 bases and J by 5 bases, and 14 bases separated the two germline ends. Germline V gene data show CDR1 as SGDLS and CDR2 as YYNGEE. The chain's CDR3 is CASSAVSGQNEKLFF. The CDR3 DNA reads TGTGCCAGCAGCGCCGTATCCGGACAGAATGAAAAACTGTTTTTT.

The gene calls are TRBV30 and TRBJ2-3; 7 bases agree with TRBD2. Germline CDR1 reads GTSNPN; CDR2 reads SVGIG (reference sequence). The trim removed 0 bases at V and 4 bases at J, leaving 4 bases unmatched. CDR3 size: 14 residues. For the CDR3, the DNA is TGTGCCTGGAGTGTCGGGGGGAGCTCAGATACGCAGTATTTT. Its protein product is CAWSVGGSSDTQYF.

The rearrangement uses TRBV15 and TRBJ1-2; D might be TRBD1 (5 bases). The CDR3 spans 15 residues. Trimming took off 0 bases at V and 7 bases at J, with 15 bases between the two ends. The germline V gene has CDR1 LNHNV and CDR2 YYDKDF (reference sequence). CDR3 residues: CATSRDRARVGGYTF. Written as DNA, the CDR3 is TGTGCCACCAGCAGAGATCGGGCCAGGGTGGGTGGCTACACCTTC.

A few counts support this clone. The chain joins TRBV3-1 (or the pseudogene TRBV3-2) to TRBJ2-7; 14 nucleotides agree with TRBD2. CDR1 and CDR2 (germline): LGHDT, YNNKEL (reference sequence). The CDR3 extends over 16 amino acids. Trimming at V came to 0 bases and at J to 9 bases, leaving 7 bases not matched to a gene. The CDR3 nucleotides are TGTGCCAGCAGCCAAGATCCCGGACTAGCGGGAGGTTGGCAGTACTTC. Protein sequence: CASSQDPGLAGGWQYF.

This chain links TRBV5-1 with TRBJ2-3; D is unclear. The CDR3 is made up of 14 amino acids. Germline V gives CDR1 SGHRS, CDR2 YFSETQ. V lost 1 base and J 6 bases, leaving 12 bases between the germline ends. Written as DNA, the CDR3 is TGCGCCAGCAGCTTGAGGTCCGTCGGGGATACGCAGTATTTT. It encodes CASSLRSVGDTQYF.

The J gene is TRBJ2-7, the V gene TRBV27; 7 nucleotides align to TRBD1. The CDR3 is 16 residues long. Germline CDR1 reads MNHEY; CDR2 reads SMNVEV (reference sequence). With 6 bases clipped from V and 1 base from J, the junction kept 12 bases outside the gene matches. The CDR3 reads CASSSYRDRLSYEQYF. CDR3 nucleotide sequence: TGTGCCAGCAGCTCCTACAGGGACAGATTGTCCTACGAGCAGTACTTC.

The chain joins TRBV3-1 (or the pseudogene TRBV3-2) to TRBJ1-3; TRBD1 matches 8 bases. The germline CDR1 and CDR2 sequences are LGHDT and YNNKEL (reference sequence). The CDR3 covers 15 residues. V lost 1 base, J lost 7 bases, and 6 bases stayed unmatched. CDR3 DNA sequence: TGTGCCAGCAGCCAAGTGGGACAGGCGAGGAACACCATATATTTT. Translation: CASSQVGQARNTIYF.

The chain carries TRBV19 and TRBJ2-7, with TRBD2 identical over 7 bases. The CDR3 runs to 13 residues. The trim removed 5 bases at V and 3 bases at J, leaving 4 bases unmatched. CDR1 LNHDA and CDR2 SQIVND come from the germline V gene (reference sequence). The CDR3 here is CASSGGSIYEQYF. DNA for the CDR3: TGTGCCAGTAGTGGCGGGAGTATCTACGAGCAGTACTTC.

The V call is TRBV9, the J call TRBJ2-5, with D maybe TRBD2 (5 bases). Trimming removed 0 bases at V and 5 bases at J, with 11 bases between. Germline CDR1 is SGDLS and CDR2 is YYNGEE. The CDR3 totals 14 residues. The CDR3 DNA follows: TGTGCCAGCAGCGTAGTAGCGACCCAGGAGACCCAGTACTTC. It yields the protein CASSVVATQETQYF.

This rearrangement joins TRBV5-1 to TRBJ1-1; TRBD1 aligns across 8 bases. The J segment lost 1 base and the V segment lost 4 bases, leaving 6 bases of the junction unmatched. Germline values: CDR1 SGHRS, CDR2 YFSETQ. CDR3 length equals 15 residues. The CDR3 loop is CASSPGQGPNTEAFF. The CDR3 DNA follows: TGCGCCAGCAGCCCAGGACAGGGCCCGAACACTGAAGCTTTCTTT.

CDR3 sequence reads: CASSYGGWGQPQHF. DNA for the CDR3: TGTGCCAGCAGTTACGGGGGGTGGGGTCAGCCCCAGCATTTT. The J gene is TRBJ1-5, the V gene TRBV6-5; weak D call: TRBD1 (5 bases). Per the germline V gene, CDR1 is MNHEY and CDR2 is SVGAGI. Trimming cost V 2 bases and J 6 bases, with 11 bases left between them. The CDR3 is 14 amino acids.

Only one count was recorded for this clone. For the CDR3, the DNA is TGTGCCAGCAGTTACTCGGGGCAGGGGGTATATGGCTACACCTTC. This gives the protein CASSYSGQGVYGYTF. The chain joins TRBV6-5 to TRBJ1-2, with TRBD1 matching 7 bases. The V and J ends lost 0 bases and 5 bases, in that order; junction bases with no gene match: 6. Germline values: CDR1 MNHEY, CDR2 SVGAGI. The CDR3 totals 15 residues.

The CDR3 DNA reads TGTGCCAGTAGGTCAGGGATTTTCGTCCAAGAGACCCAGTACTTC. Protein: CASRSGIFVQETQYF. This chain uses TRBV19 with TRBJ2-5, with D possibly TRBD1 on 5 matching bases. V was pared by 6 bases and J by 1 base, with 15 bases between. The germline CDR1 and CDR2 sequences are LNHDA and SQIVND (reference sequence). The CDR3 contains 15 residues.

CDR3 coding DNA: TGTGCCAGCAAAAATACTAGCGGGAGGATCGGGGAGCTGTTTTTT. The encoded protein is CASKNTSGRIGELFF. The chain uses TRBV6-5 and TRBJ2-2; 12 positions match TRBD2. Germline assignment: CDR1 MNHEY and CDR2 SVGAGI. This CDR3 has 15 residues. Trimming cost V 7 bases and J 7 bases; bases outside gene matches: 7.

This sequence joins TRBV6-5 and TRBJ2-1; 9 bases match TRBD1. Looked up from germline, CDR1 is MNHEY and CDR2 is SVGAGI. V lost 2 bases and J lost 3; bases outside the gene matches: 5. This CDR3 spans 16 amino acids. CDR3 nucleotides: TGTGCCAGCAGTTACGAAAGGGACAGGGTCTACAATGAGCAGTTCTTC. Translation gives CASSYERDRVYNEQFF.

This chain links TRBV4-1 with TRBJ1-6; D not resolved. Germline V CDR1 and CDR2: MGHRA, YSYEKL. V was shortened by 1 base and J by 10 bases, with 14 bases between the two germline ends. The CDR3 is made up of 15 amino acids. CDR3 nucleotide sequence: TGCGCCAGCAGCCAAGCGGAGGGTTTTGAATCACCCCTCCACTTT. This sequence encodes CASSQAEGFESPLHF.

In DNA, the CDR3 is TGTGCCAGCAACCTAGCGGGAGTGCACGAGCAGTACTTC. Its translation is CASNLAGVHEQYF. The genes are TRBV28 and TRBJ2-7; 10 positions match TRBD2. CDR3 length: 13 amino acids. Germline loops: CDR1 MDHEN, CDR2 SYDVKM. Germline trimming cut 7 bases from V and 5 bases from J; bases unmatched to any gene: 5.

This clone was found once. The V and J genes are TRBV7-9 and TRBJ1-4; D remains ambiguous. The V end lost 3 bases, the J end lost 6 bases, and 11 bases lay between the germline ends. The length of the CDR3 is 14 residues. Germline V lookup: CDR1 SEHNR, CDR2 FQNEAQ (reference sequence). The CDR3 reads CASSLRDRDEKLFF. The CDR3 DNA sequence: TGTGCCAGCAGCTTGAGAGACCGGGATGAAAAACTGTTTTTT.

The V gene is TRBV5-5, the J gene TRBJ2-1; D is uncertain. Germline V gene lookup returns CDR1 SGHKS and CDR2 YYEKEE (reference sequence). The CDR3 runs to 16 residues. The V and J ends lost 0 bases and 6 bases respectively, with 16 bases between them. The CDR3 DNA is TGTGCCAGCAGCTTGGAGTTTGCGGCCGCTTTCAATGAGCAGTTCTTC. The encoded protein is CASSLEFAAAFNEQFF.

The rearrangement uses TRBV7-9 and TRBJ2-1, with 10 bases fitting TRBD2. V lost 4 bases and J lost 8; bases outside the gene matches: 8. This CDR3 spans 15 amino acids. CDR1 is SEHNR and CDR2 is FQNEAQ in the germline V gene (reference sequence). The CDR3 reads CASSWSGGAEDEQFF. CDR3 sequence (DNA): TGTGCCAGCAGCTGGAGCGGGGGGGCCGAGGATGAGCAGTTCTTC.

Concerning this clone itself: One end of the junction does not line up with germline, which may come from a read error. The chain carries TRBV7-7 and TRBJ1-1, with a possible D match to TRBD1 (6 bases). CDR1 and CDR2 (germline): SSHAT, FNYEAQ (reference sequence). This CDR3 has 16 residues. CDR3 DNA: TGTGCTAGCAGCTCCCAGAGTGCACAGGGCCACACTGAAGCTTTCTTT. Translated: CASSSQSAQGHTEAFF.

The chain carries TRBV3-1 (or the pseudogene TRBV3-2) and TRBJ1-5; a possible D gene is TRBD1 (5 bases). The V gene's germline CDR1 is LGHDT and CDR2 YNNKEL (reference sequence). The CDR3 sequence is 13 residues long. V lost 4 bases and J 6 bases, leaving 10 bases between the germline ends. CDR3: CASSPQGAQPQHF. CDR3 nucleotides: TGTGCCAGCAGCCCTCAGGGTGCTCAGCCCCAGCATTTT.

The chain carries TRBV28 and TRBJ2-3; D remains unclear. The germline V and J ends were trimmed by 4 bases and 2 bases, with 13 bases remaining between them. The germline V gene encodes CDR1 MDHEN and CDR2 SYDVKM. The CDR3 spans 15 residues. The CDR3 coding sequence is TGTGCCAGCAGTTCCCCCCGGGTCACCACAGATACGCAGTATTTT. The encoded protein is CASSSPRVTTDTQYF. Full variable domain (outside the CDR3, taken from reference TRBV28 and TRBJ2-3): DVKVTQSSRYLVKRTGEKVFLECVQDMDHENMFWYRQDPGLGLRLIYFSYDVKMKEKGDIPEGYSVSREKKERFSLILESASTNQTSMYLCASSSPRVTTDTQYFGPGTRLTVL.